The present T cell receptor beta chain was sequenced within a study of OX40 agonist ivuxolimab in advanced cancers. On the study more broadly: Three partial responders included one hepatocellular carcinoma patient and two cutaneous melanoma patients.

Germline V gene data show CDR1 as MDHEN and CDR2 as SYDVKM. Germline trimming cut 7 bases from V and 0 bases from J; bases unmatched to any gene: 4. The CDR3 loop spans 15 amino acids. Clones were sequenced by immunoSEQ multiplex PCR, and TCRdb holds only the in-frame ones, with some missing. The data contain about 100,000 clones, around 93% of them singletons. The V and J genes are TRBV28 and TRBJ2-2, with 8 bases identical to TRBD1. The material sequenced was CD4+ or CD8+ T cells sorted from blood, taken in a trial of the OX40 agonist ivuxolimab. The TCR sequence derives from an adult with an advanced solid tumor such as melanoma, head and neck, liver or kidney cancer. The CDR3 loop reads CASTRTGTNTGELFF. DNA of the CDR3: TGTGCCAGCACCAGGACAGGGACGAACACCGGGGAGCTGTTTTTT.